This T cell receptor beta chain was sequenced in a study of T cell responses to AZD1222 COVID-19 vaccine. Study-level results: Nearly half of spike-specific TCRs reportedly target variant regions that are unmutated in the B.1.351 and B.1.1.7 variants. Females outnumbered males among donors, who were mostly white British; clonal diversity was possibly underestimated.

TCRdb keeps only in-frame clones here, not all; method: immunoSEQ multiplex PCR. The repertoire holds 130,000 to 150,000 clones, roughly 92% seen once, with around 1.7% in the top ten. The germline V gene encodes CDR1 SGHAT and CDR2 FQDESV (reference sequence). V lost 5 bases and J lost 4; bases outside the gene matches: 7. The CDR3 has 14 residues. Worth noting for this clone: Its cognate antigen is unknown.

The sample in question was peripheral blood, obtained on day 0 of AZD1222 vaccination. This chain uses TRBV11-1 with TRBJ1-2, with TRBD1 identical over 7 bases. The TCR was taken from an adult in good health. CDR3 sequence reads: CASSPTGTVYGYTF. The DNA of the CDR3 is TGTGCCAGCAGCCCGACCGGGACAGTCTATGGCTACACCTTC.